This T cell receptor beta chain was retrieved from a study of CD8+CD57+ T cells in acquired aplastic anemia. Study-level background: On average, healthy donors gave around 9.8 million reads for CD4+ cells.

CDR3 length: 13 residues. In germline, CDR1 is SGHVS, CDR2 FQNEAQ. Trimming removed 2 bases from V and 8 bases from J, with 12 bases in between. This clonotype was recorded many times. Genomic DNA constituted the template upon which TCR beta VDJ and CDR3 profiling was performed. TCRdb re-called the reads through MiXCR, storing one row per CDR3 protein. The table lists 200,000 to 250,000 distinct CDR3 sequences, roughly 35% of them singletons. The chain couples TRBV7-8 to TRBJ1-2; the D gene is possibly TRBD1 (6 bases). What was sequenced was sorted CD4+, CD8+, or CD8+CD57+ T cells (not recorded which) from PBMCs. The receptor was derived from a human donor in good health, serving as a control. In nucleotides, the CDR3 is TGTGCCAGCAGCTTACGGGGGGCTTGGGGCTACACCTTC. This gives the protein CASSLRGAWGYTF.